A selection of T cell receptor beta chains follows, all from one sample in a study of blood T cells in healthy people across ages. TCRdb re-called the 5' RACE reads through MiXCR, storing one row per CDR3 protein. The data contain about 620,000 distinct CDR3 sequences, under 25% of them seen just once; the ten biggest clones take up around 3.4%. The source material was blood. The receptors come from a man in his sixties or seventies in good health. The CDR3 runs from the conserved cysteine through the conserved F or W. D genes are given only for firm matches. Size tells how often a clone was seen (once, few, many) or the class of an expanded clone, and some rows leave it out.

j_call v_call d_call clone_size cdr3_aa cdr3_nt
TRBJ2-1 TRBV14 - - CAGSQAMWRATYNEQFF TGTGCCGGCAGCCAAGCGATGTGGAGGGCCACCTACAATGAGCAGTTCTTC
TRBJ2-6 TRBV4-3 - - CASSQLWSSGANVLTF TGCGCCAGCAGCCAATTATGGAGCTCTGGGGCCAACGTCCTGACTTTC
TRBJ2-3 TRBV3-1 - - CASSVQGRTTGTQYF TGTGCCAGCAGCGTCCAGGGGAGAACCACAGGTACGCAGTATTTT
TRBJ2-7 TRBV9 - - CASSVAWDGYEQYF TGTGCCAGCAGCGTAGCTTGGGACGGCTACGAGCAGTACTTC
TRBJ1-4 TRBV7-3 TRBD1 - CASSPQPRDRDNEKLFF TGTGCCAGCAGCCCACAACCCCGGGACAGGGATAATGAAAAACTGTTTTTT
TRBJ1-5 TRBV18 - few CVSSPDEDQPQHF TGTGTCAGCTCACCAGACGAGGACCAGCCCCAGCATTTT
TRBJ1-5 TRBV6-6 TRBD1 few CASSYHGQAAGQHF TGTGCCAGCAGTTACCACGGACAGGCTGCGGGCCAGCATTTT
TRBJ2-7 TRBV12-3/TRBV12-4 TRBD2 - CASTPSGSREQYF TGTGCCAGCACTCCTAGCGGGAGCAGAGAGCAGTACTTC
TRBJ2-1 TRBV29-1 TRBD1 many CSSRQGPYNEQFF TGCAGCTCACGACAGGGACCCTACAATGAGCAGTTCTTC
TRBJ2-7 TRBV3-1 - - CACSETGGYEQYF TGTGCCTGCTCTGAGACAGGTGGGTACGAGCAGTACTTC
TRBJ2-7 TRBV28 TRBD2 few CASSLFGGAAYEQYF TGTGCCAGCAGTTTGTTCGGGGGGGCGGCCTACGAGCAGTACTTC
TRBJ2-2 TRBV20-1 TRBD2 - CSARDSGAGEDGELFF TGCAGTGCTAGAGATAGTGGGGCGGGAGAAGACGGGGAGCTGTTTTTT
TRBJ1-2 TRBV7-2 TRBD1 few CASSLGTGVYGYTF TGTGCCAGCAGCCTTGGGACAGGGGTCTATGGCTACACCTTC
TRBJ2-2 TRBV2 - - CASNSGRNTGELFF TGTGCCAGCAACAGCGGAAGGAACACCGGGGAGCTGTTTTTT
TRBJ2-7 TRBV4-1 - - CASSQDHTGFDEQYF TGCGCCAGCAGCCAAGATCATACAGGGTTCGACGAGCAGTACTTC
TRBJ2-7 TRBV15 - few CATSRVGSYEQYF TGTGCCACCAGCAGAGTTGGTTCGTACGAGCAGTACTTC
TRBJ2-7 TRBV28 - - CASSFHGLKGHHEQYF TGTGCCAGCAGTTTCCACGGTCTGAAGGGCCATCACGAGCAGTACTTC
TRBJ2-7 TRBV6-1 TRBD2 few CASSDGGRSAYEQYF TGTGCCAGCAGTGATGGCGGGAGAAGTGCCTACGAGCAGTACTTC
TRBJ1-3 TRBV7-6 - few CASSLASTPSSGNTIYF TGTGCCAGCAGCTTAGCTAGTACGCCGAGCTCTGGAAACACCATATATTTT
TRBJ2-1 TRBV2 - - CASKDEYNEQFF TGTGCCAGCAAGGACGAATACAATGAGCAGTTCTTC
TRBJ1-6 TRBV20-1 TRBD1 - CSAQTQGSGDSPLHF TGCAGTGCTCAAACACAGGGGTCTGGCGATTCACCCCTCCACTTT
TRBJ1-1 TRBV4-1 - - CASSQGAGNTEAFF TGCGCCAGCAGCCAGGGGGCTGGGAACACTGAAGCTTTCTTT
TRBJ2-3 TRBV28 - - CASRTVRFTDTQYF TGTGCCAGCCGAACGGTCAGATTCACAGATACGCAGTATTTT
TRBJ2-4 TRBV13 - many CASSLGSGVKNIQYF TGTGCCAGCAGCTTAGGATCGGGGGTCAAAAACATTCAGTACTTC
TRBJ1-1 TRBV9 TRBD1 few CASSRVPTDRIMNTEAFF TGTGCCAGCAGCCGAGTTCCAACGGACAGGATTATGAACACTGAAGCTTTCTTT
TRBJ2-2 TRBV20-1 - few CSARALGRFTGELFF TGCAGTGCTAGAGCACTGGGGAGGTTCACCGGGGAGCTGTTTTTT
TRBJ2-1 TRBV29-1 TRBD2 few CSVDSGTSSYNEQFF TGCAGCGTTGACTCAGGGACTAGCTCCTACAATGAGCAGTTCTTC
TRBJ1-4 TRBV6-6 - - CASIIGMGGEKLFF TGTGCCAGCATAATCGGGATGGGGGGTGAAAAACTGTTTTTT
TRBJ2-7 TRBV20-1 TRBD1 few CSARDSGQATYEQYF TGCAGTGCTAGAGATTCGGGACAGGCGACCTACGAGCAGTACTTC
TRBJ2-1 TRBV20-1 TRBD2 - CSGETSGSYNEQFF TGCAGTGGCGAGACTAGCGGCAGTTACAATGAGCAGTTCTTC
TRBJ2-7 TRBV7-2 TRBD2 few CASSRELAGAYEQYF TGTGCCAGCAGCCGCGAACTAGCGGGAGCCTACGAGCAGTACTTC
TRBJ2-7 TRBV20-1 - few CSASWGTGYEQYF TGCAGTGCTAGCTGGGGAACCGGGTACGAGCAGTACTTC
TRBJ1-1 TRBV10-3 - many CAISEGSRKTEAFF TGTGCCATCAGTGAGGGGAGCAGAAAGACTGAAGCCTTCTTT
TRBJ2-7 TRBV6-5 TRBD2 - CASSYSRLAGEQYF TGTGCCAGCAGTTACTCCAGACTAGCAGGGGAGCAGTACTTC
TRBJ1-1 TRBV20-1 TRBD1 - CSAPGRGQSNTEAFF TGCAGTGCCCCCGGACGGGGACAGTCGAACACTGAAGCTTTCTTT
TRBJ1-2 TRBV29-1 TRBD1 - CSVETGYYGYTF TGCAGCGTTGAGACAGGGTACTATGGCTACACCTTC
TRBJ2-5 TRBV3-1 - - CASSHFMVETQYF TGTGCCAGCAGCCATTTCATGGTCGAGACCCAGTACTTC
TRBJ2-1 TRBV24-1 TRBD2 - CAASDAAGGPSNNEQFF TGTGCCGCCAGTGATGCAGCGGGAGGGCCTTCAAACAATGAGCAGTTCTTC
TRBJ2-1 TRBV7-2 TRBD2 many CASSLELAGFSEQFF TGTGCCAGCAGCTTAGAACTAGCGGGGTTCAGTGAGCAGTTCTTC
TRBJ1-1 TRBV29-1 TRBD1 - CSVDRTASTEAFF TGCAGCGTGGACAGGACTGCGAGCACTGAAGCTTTCTTT
TRBJ2-3 TRBV5-4 - few CASSPSTHPSDTQYF TGTGCCAGCAGTCCTTCGACTCACCCCTCGGATACGCAGTATTTT
TRBJ2-1 TRBV29-1 TRBD1 few CSSGQGTINEQFF TGCAGCTCGGGACAGGGGACAATCAATGAGCAGTTCTTC
TRBJ2-7 TRBV3-1 TRBD2 once CASSRMGLAGGPYYEQYF TGTGCCAGCAGCCGGATGGGACTAGCGGGAGGGCCATATTACGAGCAGTACTTC
TRBJ2-5 TRBV29-1 TRBD2 many CSVEKGLAGGYEETQYF TGCAGCGTTGAAAAGGGATTAGCGGGAGGGTACGAAGAGACCCAGTACTTC
TRBJ1-2 TRBV18 - - CASSPSTDYGYTF TGTGCCAGCTCACCATCGACAGATTATGGCTACACCTTC
TRBJ2-7 TRBV7-2 TRBD2 - CVSRTTGGNEQYF TGTGTCAGCAGGACAACGGGGGGGAACGAGCAGTACTTC
TRBJ1-2 TRBV7-9 TRBD1 - CASSYAETRGQGGYTF TGTGCCAGCAGCTACGCGGAAACCAGGGGGCAGGGTGGCTACACCTTC
TRBJ2-7 TRBV29-1 TRBD1 - CSGQGAYEQYF TGCAGCGGACAGGGGGCCTACGAGCAGTACTTC
TRBJ2-1 TRBV27 TRBD1 few CASRDQGASFNEQFF TGTGCCAGCAGAGATCAGGGGGCCTCTTTCAATGAGCAGTTCTTC
TRBJ2-3 TRBV18 TRBD2 once CASSPPGLAVWYF TGTGCCAGCTCACCACCGGGACTAGCGGTATGGTATTTT
TRBJ2-5 TRBV15 TRBD1 few CATSRDPDRVSYERYF TGTGCCACCAGCAGAGATCCGGACAGGGTATCCTACGAGCGGTACTTC
TRBJ1-4 TRBV9 - few CASSREVSTNEKLFF TGTGCCAGCAGCCGGGAGGTATCGACTAATGAAAAACTGTTTTTT
TRBJ1-4 TRBV15 TRBD1 - CATSKLDRGEGEKLFF TGTGCCACCAGCAAACTTGACAGGGGTGAAGGTGAAAAACTGTTTTTT
TRBJ2-1 TRBV2 - few CASSESFNEQFF TGTGCCAGCAGTGAAAGTTTCAATGAGCAGTTCTTC
TRBJ2-2 TRBV7-9 TRBD2 - CASSLAGLSSGTGELFF TGTGCCAGCAGCTTAGCCGGCTTGTCTAGCGGGACCGGGGAGCTGTTTTTT